The clone carrying this T cell receptor (beta chain) was seen only a few times. As yet, its antigen is unknown. This sample stems from a study of CD8 T cells in ankylosing spondylitis. Study results and caveats: Eight highly homologous variants formed a TCR beta motif that appeared characteristic of ankylosing spondylitis blood. Disease-linked clones were CD8+ and relatively rare in peripheral blood. Clones linked to disease were reported to show significant enrichment in matched ankylosing spondylitis synovial fluid. Existing reports had already noted some motif variants in reactive arthritis synovial fluid and blood.

The CDR3 is 17 amino acids. The V end was cut by 3 bases, the J end by 12 bases, with 24 bases between. Libraries of TCR beta came from quantitative 5'-RACE with molecular barcodes. MiXCR, applied by TCRdb to the 5' RACE reads, yields one record per CDR3 protein. This table has about 800,000 distinct CDR3 sequences, 10% to 15% appearing once. The genes are TRBV12-3 or TRBV12-4 and TRBJ1-6; no clear D. The sequencing input was blood, either unsorted or a sorted T cell fraction (not recorded which). The sequence was collected from a male donor with ankylosing spondylitis. The CDR3 sequence: CASSFGERSRSGKPLHF. As DNA, the CDR3 is TGTGCCAGCAGTTTTGGTGAGCGTAGTAGGTCCGGTAAACCCCTCCACTTT.